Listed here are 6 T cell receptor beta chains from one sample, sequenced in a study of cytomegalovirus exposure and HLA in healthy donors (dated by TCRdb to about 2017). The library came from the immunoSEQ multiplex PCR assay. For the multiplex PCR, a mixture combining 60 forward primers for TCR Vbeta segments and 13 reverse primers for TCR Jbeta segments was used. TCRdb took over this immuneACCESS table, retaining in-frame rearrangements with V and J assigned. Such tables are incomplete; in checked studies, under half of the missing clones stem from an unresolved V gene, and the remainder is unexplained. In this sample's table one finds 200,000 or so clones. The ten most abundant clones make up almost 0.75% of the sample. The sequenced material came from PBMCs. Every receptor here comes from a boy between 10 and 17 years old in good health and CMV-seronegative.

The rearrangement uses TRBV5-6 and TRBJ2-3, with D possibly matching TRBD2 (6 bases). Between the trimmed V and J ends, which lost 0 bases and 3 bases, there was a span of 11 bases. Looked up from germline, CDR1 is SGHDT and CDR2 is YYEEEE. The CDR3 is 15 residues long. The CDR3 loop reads CASSLAGVGTDTQYF. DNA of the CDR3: TGTGCCAGCAGCTTGGCGGGGGTGGGGACAGATACGCAGTATTTT.

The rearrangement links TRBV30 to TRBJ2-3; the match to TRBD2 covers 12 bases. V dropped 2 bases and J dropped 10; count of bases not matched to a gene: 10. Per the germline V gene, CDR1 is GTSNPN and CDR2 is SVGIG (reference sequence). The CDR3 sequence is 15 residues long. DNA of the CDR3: TGTGCCTGGAGTTCTAGCGGGGGGGCCCTAGTAGCGCAGTATTTT. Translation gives CAWSSSGGALVAQYF. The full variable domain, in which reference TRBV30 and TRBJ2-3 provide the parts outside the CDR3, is SQTIHQWPATLVQPVGSPLSLECTVEGTSNPNLYWYRQAAGRGLQLLFYSVGIGQISSEVPQNLSASRPQDRQFILSSKKLLLSDSGFYLCAWSSSGGALVAQYFGPGTRLTVL.

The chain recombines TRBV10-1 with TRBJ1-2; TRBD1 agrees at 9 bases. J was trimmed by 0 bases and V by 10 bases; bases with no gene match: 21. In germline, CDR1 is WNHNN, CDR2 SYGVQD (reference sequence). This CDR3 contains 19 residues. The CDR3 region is CAITKPGQGITGPNYGYTF. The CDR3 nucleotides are TGCGCCATTACAAAACCGGGACAGGGAATTACGGGACCTAACTATGGCTACACCTTC.

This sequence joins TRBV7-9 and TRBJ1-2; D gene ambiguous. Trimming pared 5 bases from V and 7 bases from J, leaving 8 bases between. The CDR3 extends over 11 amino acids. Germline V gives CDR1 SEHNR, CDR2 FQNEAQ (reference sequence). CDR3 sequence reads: CASSQESGYTF. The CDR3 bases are TGTGCCAGCAGCCAGGAAAGTGGCTACACCTTC.

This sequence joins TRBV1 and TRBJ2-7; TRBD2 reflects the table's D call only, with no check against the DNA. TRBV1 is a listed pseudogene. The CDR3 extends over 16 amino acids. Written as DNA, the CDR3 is TGCACCAGCAGCCAAGACGGTCGGAGGGAGAGCTACGAGCAGTACTTC. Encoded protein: CTSSQDGRRESYEQYF.

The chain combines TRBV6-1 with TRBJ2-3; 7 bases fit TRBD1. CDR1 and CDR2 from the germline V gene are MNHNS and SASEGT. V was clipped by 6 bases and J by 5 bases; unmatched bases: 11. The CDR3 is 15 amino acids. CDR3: CASRMARGQGDTQYF. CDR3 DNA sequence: TGTGCCAGCAGGATGGCTAGGGGGCAGGGAGATACGCAGTATTTT.